Below, one T cell receptor beta chain is given with its context. Deletions cut 4 bases from V and 2 bases from J, with 11 bases between. CDR1 and CDR2 from the germline V gene are SGHDN and FVKESK. The CDR3 consists of 14 residues. This sample was included in a study of blood T cell repertoires in COVID-19. Study as a whole: The study drew acute and convalescent COVID-19 samples from the United States, Italy and Spain.

Methods used by the authors: Reference gene primer amplification gave nucleated cell count estimates. Generated by immunoSEQ multiplex PCR, the TCRdb table keeps only in-frame clones and is missing some. That table furnishes V, J and clone size, whereas the DNA furnished D and trimming. The sample has tens of thousands of clones, around 86% seen once. Sequenced sample: peripheral blood. The TCR was taken from a woman aged 60-70 years with active COVID-19. The chain links TRBV14 to TRBJ1-1; D gene uncertain. This CDR3 reads CASSRGLTNTEAFF. In DNA, the CDR3 is TGTGCCAGCAGCCGAGGACTGACTAACACTGAAGCTTTCTTT.